This T cell receptor beta chain was identified in a study of blood T cell repertoires in COVID-19. Looking at the study overall: COVID-19 samples from acute and convalescent phases originated in the United States, Italy and Spain. T cells, B-cell-depleted T cells, or PBMCs supplied cDNA or gDNA.

Here immunoSEQ multiplex PCR was the method, and the copy in TCRdb shows in-frame clones only, minus some. The sample includes about 120,000 clones, 86% of them seen just once. CDR1 and CDR2 from the germline V gene are SGHTA and FQGNSA. Trimming cost V 1 base and J 6 bases, with 18 bases left between them. The CDR3 has 16 amino acids. The sequencing sample was made of peripheral blood. The sequence derives from a man in his forties with acute or convalescent COVID-19. V and J are TRBV7-2 and TRBJ1-1; possible D gene TRBD1, 5 bases. The CDR3 loop is CASSLGLGSGGAEAFF. In DNA form, the CDR3 reads TGTGCCAGCAGCTTAGGGTTGGGATCGGGGGGAGCTGAAGCTTTCTTT.